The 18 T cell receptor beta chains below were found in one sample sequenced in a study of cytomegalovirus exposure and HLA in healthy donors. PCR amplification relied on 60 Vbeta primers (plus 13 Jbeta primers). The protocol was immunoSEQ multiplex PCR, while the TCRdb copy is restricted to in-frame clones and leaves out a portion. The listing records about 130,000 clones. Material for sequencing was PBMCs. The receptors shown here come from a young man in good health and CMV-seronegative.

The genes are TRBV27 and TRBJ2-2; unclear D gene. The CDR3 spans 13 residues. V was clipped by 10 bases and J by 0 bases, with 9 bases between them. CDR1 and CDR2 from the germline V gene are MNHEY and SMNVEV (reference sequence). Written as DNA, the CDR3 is TGTGCCACCCACCCGGCGAACACCGGGGAGCTGTTTTTT. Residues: CATHPANTGELFF.

The chain's CDR3 is CASSLYPDTGELFF. The DNA for the CDR3 is TGTGCCAGCAGTTTATATCCCGACACCGGGGAGCTGTTTTTT. The rearrangement uses TRBV27 and TRBJ2-2; D uncertain. Germline assignment: CDR1 MNHEY and CDR2 SMNVEV (reference sequence). This CDR3 has 14 amino acids. Trimming took 1 base from V and 3 from J, leaving 6 bases between them.

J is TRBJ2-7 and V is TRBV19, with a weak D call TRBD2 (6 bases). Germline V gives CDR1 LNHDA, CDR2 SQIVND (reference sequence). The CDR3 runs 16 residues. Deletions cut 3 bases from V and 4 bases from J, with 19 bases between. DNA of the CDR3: TGTGCCAGTAGTATCCGGGACTTAATATTGGGGTACGAGCAGTACTTC. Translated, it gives CASSIRDLILGYEQYF.

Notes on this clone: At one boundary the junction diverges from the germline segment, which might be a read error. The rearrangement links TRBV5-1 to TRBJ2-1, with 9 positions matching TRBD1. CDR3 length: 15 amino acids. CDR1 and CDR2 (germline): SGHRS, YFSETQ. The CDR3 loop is CASSLRRDRDNGQFF. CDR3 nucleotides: TGCGCCAGCAGCTTGCGACGGGACAGGGACAATGGGCAGTTCTTC.

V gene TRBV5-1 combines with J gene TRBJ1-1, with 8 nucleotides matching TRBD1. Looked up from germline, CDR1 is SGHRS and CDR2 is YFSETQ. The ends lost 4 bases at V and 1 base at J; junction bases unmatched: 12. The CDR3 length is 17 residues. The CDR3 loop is CASSRRAGGGGNTEAFF. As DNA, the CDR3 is TGCGCCAGCAGCCGACGGGCAGGGGGCGGCGGGAACACTGAAGCTTTCTTT.

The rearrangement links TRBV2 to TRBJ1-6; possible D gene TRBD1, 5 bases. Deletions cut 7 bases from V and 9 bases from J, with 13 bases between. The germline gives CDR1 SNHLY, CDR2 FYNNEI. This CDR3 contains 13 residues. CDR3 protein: CASNKGIGSPLHF. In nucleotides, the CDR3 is TGTGCCAGCAACAAGGGGATCGGTTCACCCCTCCACTTT.

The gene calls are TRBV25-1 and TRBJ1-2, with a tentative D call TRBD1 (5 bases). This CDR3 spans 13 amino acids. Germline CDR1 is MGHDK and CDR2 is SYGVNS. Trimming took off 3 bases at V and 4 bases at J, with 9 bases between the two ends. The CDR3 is CASSDREVYGYTF. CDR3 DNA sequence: TGTGCCAGCAGTGACAGGGAAGTCTATGGCTACACCTTC.

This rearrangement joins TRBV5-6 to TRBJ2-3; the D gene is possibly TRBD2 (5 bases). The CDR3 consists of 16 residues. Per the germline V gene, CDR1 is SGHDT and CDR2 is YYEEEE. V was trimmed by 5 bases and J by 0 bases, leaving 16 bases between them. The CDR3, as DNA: TGTGCCAGCAGGAGGGTTGTGACGCCTAGCACAGATACGCAGTATTTT. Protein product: CASRRVVTPSTDTQYF.

The CDR3 protein is CASSIPGLTNEKLFF. The CDR3 DNA reads as TGTGCCAGTAGTATCCCAGGTTTAACTAATGAAAAACTGTTTTTT. The chain joins TRBV19 to TRBJ1-4, with unresolved D. There are 15 residues in the CDR3. The V gene's germline CDR1 is LNHDA and CDR2 SQIVND (reference sequence). V was clipped by 3 bases and J by 1 base, with 9 bases between them.

The CDR3: CASSFWGGTDTQYF. In nucleotides, the CDR3 is TGTGCCAGCAGCTTTTGGGGGGGCACAGATACGCAGTATTTT. The rearrangement links TRBV6-4 to TRBJ2-3; TRBD2 is a possible D gene (6 bases). With 6 bases removed from V and 1 base from J, the gap between germline ends came to 11 bases. Germline values: CDR1 MRHNA, CDR2 SNTAGT. The CDR3 contains 14 residues.

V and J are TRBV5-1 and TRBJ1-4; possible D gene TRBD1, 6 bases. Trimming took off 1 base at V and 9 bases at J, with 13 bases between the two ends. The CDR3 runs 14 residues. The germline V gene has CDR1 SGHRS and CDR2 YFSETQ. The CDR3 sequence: CASSLRTEGKKLFF. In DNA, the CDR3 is TGCGCCAGCAGCTTGAGGACAGAGGGTAAAAAACTGTTTTTT.

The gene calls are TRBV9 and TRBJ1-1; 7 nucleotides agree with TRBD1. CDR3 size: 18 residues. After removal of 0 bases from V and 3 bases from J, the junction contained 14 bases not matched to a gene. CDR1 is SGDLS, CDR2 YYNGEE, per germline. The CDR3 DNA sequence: TGTGCCAGCAGCGTAGCGGCAGGGGGTTGGAACGGGCACACTGAAGCTTTCTTT. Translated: CASSVAAGGWNGHTEAFF. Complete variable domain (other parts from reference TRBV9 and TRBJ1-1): DSGVTQTPKHLITATGQRVTLRCSPRSGDLSVYWYQQSLDQGLQFLIQYYNGEERAKGNILERFSAQQFPDLHSELNLSSLELGDSALYFCASSVAAGGWNGHTEAFFGQGTRLTVV.

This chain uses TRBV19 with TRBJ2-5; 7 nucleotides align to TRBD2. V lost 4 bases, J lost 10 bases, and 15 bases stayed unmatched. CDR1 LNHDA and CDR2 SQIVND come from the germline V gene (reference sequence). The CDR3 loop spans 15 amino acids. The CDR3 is CASSSPRGEKGDQYF. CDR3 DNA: TGTGCCAGTAGTAGCCCCCGGGGGGAAAAAGGAGACCAGTACTTC.

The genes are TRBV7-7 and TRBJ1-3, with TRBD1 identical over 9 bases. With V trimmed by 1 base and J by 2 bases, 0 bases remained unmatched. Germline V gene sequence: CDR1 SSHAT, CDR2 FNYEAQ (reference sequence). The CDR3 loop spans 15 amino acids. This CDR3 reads CASSLGQGAGNTIYF. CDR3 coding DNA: TGTGCCAGCAGCTTAGGACAGGGGGCTGGAAACACCATATATTTT.

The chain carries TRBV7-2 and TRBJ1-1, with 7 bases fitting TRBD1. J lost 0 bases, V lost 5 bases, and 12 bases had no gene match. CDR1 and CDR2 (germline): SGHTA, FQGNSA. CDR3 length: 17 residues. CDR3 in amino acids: CASSAGQQLRLNTEAFF. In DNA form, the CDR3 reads TGTGCCAGCAGCGCGGGACAGCAACTTCGATTGAACACTGAAGCTTTCTTT.

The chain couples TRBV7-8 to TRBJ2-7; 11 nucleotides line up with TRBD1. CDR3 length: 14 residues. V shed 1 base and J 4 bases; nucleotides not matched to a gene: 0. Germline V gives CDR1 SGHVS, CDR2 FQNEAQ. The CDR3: CASSLGDRGYEQYF. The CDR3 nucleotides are TGTGCCAGCAGCTTAGGGGACAGGGGGTACGAGCAGTACTTC.

Here the CDR3 reads CASSLRGDWRDEQYF. In nucleotides, the CDR3 is TGTGCCAGCAGCTTAAGGGGGGACTGGCGGGACGAGCAGTACTTC. The rearrangement joins TRBV7-3 to TRBJ2-7, with D perhaps TRBD2 (6 bases). V gave up 1 base and J gave up 5 bases, with 15 bases separating them. CDR1 and CDR2 (germline): SGHTA, FQGTGA. The CDR3 has 15 residues.

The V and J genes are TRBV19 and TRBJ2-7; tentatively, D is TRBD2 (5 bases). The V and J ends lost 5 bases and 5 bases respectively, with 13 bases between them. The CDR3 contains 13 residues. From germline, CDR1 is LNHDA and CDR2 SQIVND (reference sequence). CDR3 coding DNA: TGTGCCAGTAGTGGAGAGGGAGTCGACGAGCAGTACTTC. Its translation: CASSGEGVDEQYF.